This TCR beta chain was recovered during a study of Ad26.COV2.S vaccination and SARS-CoV-2 variants. About the research overall: Trial arm assignment for the donor was COV1001 Ad26.COV2.S.

The CDR3 sequence is 14 residues long. Trimming left V 2 bases short and J 4 bases short, with 12 bases between. Germline values: CDR1 KGHSH, CDR2 LQKENI. Treatment indicated: about 20 received Ad26.COV2.S at low or high dose, single or two shots; 5 received placebo; per-sample allocation not given. Samples analyzed were those drawn on day 63 after the first vaccine or placebo injection. This adult donor, from Boston, was 18-55 years old. The vaccine antigen was prefusion-stabilized Wuhan SARS-CoV-2 spike. Assay used: immunoSEQ multiplex PCR; TCRdb lists only in-frame clones, some missing. This table has about 680,000 clones, roughly nine tenths appearing once.

The origin of this receptor is a person between 18 and 65 years old who received the Ad26.COV2.S COVID-19 vaccine or a placebo. This material consisted of peripheral blood, taken in a trial of Ad26.COV2.S vaccine versus placebo. This chain connects TRBV18 to TRBJ2-7; D ambiguous. In DNA, the CDR3 is TGTGCCAGCTCACCATCCCCACAGAATTACGAGCAGTACTTC. Its protein product is CASSPSPQNYEQYF.